The T cell receptor beta chain under discussion was sequenced for a study of blood T cells in healthy people across ages. Study-wide background: T cells yielded about one barcoded beta molecule per two cells through template switching. Overall study findings and caveats: Compared with aged donors, long-lived donors showed fewer expanded clones, suggesting selection.

Turning to this clonotype: What it binds is unknown.

The second PCR ran about 6 to 11 cycles with a sample-barcoded 5' primer and J-beta primers. One entry per CDR3 protein, called by TCRdb with MiXCR from the 5' RACE reads. The top ten hold 3% to 4% of the sample, which has over 500,000 distinct CDR3 sequences, over 25% seen once. The CDR3 is 15 amino acids. The V gene end was trimmed by 4 bases and the J gene end by 8 bases; junction bases not matched to a gene: 10. The germline V gene encodes CDR1 SGDLS and CDR2 YYNGEE. These same records also appear under a second study, on T cells of mothers and their children. From that report: The whole RNA yield was converted to cDNA, approximately 1.6 ug per 15 ul.

Sequenced material: blood. The sequence was obtained from a boy aged 2 to 10 in good health. V is TRBV9 and J is TRBJ2-1, with 9 nucleotides matching TRBD1. CDR3 bases: TGTGCCAGCAGCCCCGGGACAGGGTTCCACGATGAGCAGTTCTTC. This gives the protein CASSPGTGFHDEQFF.